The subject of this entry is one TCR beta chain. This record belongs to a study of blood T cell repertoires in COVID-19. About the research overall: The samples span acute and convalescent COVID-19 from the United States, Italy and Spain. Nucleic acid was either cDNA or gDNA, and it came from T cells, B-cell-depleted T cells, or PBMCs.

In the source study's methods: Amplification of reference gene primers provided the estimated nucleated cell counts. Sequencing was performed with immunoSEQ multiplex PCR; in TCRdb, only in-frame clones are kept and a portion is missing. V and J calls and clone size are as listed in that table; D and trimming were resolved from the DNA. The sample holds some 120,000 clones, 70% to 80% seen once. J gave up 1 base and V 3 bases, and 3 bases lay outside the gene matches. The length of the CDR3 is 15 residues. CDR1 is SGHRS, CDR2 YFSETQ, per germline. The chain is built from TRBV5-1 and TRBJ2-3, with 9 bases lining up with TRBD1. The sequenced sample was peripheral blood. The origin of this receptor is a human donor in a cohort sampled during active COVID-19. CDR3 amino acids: CASSSGQGRTDTQYF. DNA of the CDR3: TGCGCCAGCAGCTCGGGACAGGGTCGCACAGATACGCAGTATTTT.